These 20 T cell receptor beta chains share one sample of origin, sequenced in a study of vaccination and CD4 T cells after COVID-19. Sequencing of DNA taken from cultured CD4+ T cells relied on the Oncomine TCR Beta short-read assay. TCRdb re-derived calls from the PCR reads in MiXCR, one entry per CDR3 protein. The sample contains about 20,000 distinct CDR3 sequences, 48% of which appear only once. Sample treatment: roughly 11-day PBMC culture with coronavirus spike peptide pools or control peptides (ViraFEST assay). These TCRs' antigens remain unknown. Sequenced material: CD4+ T cells from blood, cultured in vitro, taken before SARS-CoV-2 vaccination. The receptor source for this set is a human donor who had recovered from COVID-19.

V gene TRBV20-1 combines with J gene TRBJ2-4; 9 bases align to TRBD1. This CDR3 is 16 amino acids long. V gave up 0 bases and J gave up 7 bases; unmatched junction bases: 10. Germline values: CDR1 DFQATT, CDR2 SNEGSKA (reference sequence). This chain's CDR3 is CSARDKKGQGGNIQYF. The CDR3 nucleotides read TGCAGTGCTAGAGATAAAAAGGGACAGGGAGGGAACATTCAGTACTTC.

This clonotype was detected only a few times. This chain uses TRBV11-3 with TRBJ1-6, with 12 bases fitting TRBD1. V was clipped by 1 base and J by 6 bases; unmatched bases: 1. The CDR3 extends over 16 amino acids. Germline lookup yields CDR1 SGHNT and CDR2 YENEEA. This chain's CDR3 is CASSLGDRGLNSPLHF. CDR3 coding DNA: TGTGCCAGCAGCTTAGGGGACAGGGGGCTTAATTCACCCCTCCACTTT.

This sequence joins TRBV6-1 and TRBJ2-2; no clear D. V lost 10 bases, J lost 4 bases, and 13 bases lay in between. Germline V CDR1 and CDR2: MNHNS, SASEGT. This CDR3 region has 13 residues. The CDR3 loop reads CATYRLGTGELFF. The CDR3 coding sequence is TGTGCCACCTATAGGCTAGGCACCGGGGAGCTGTTTTTT.

This clonotype has a handful of counts. This sequence joins TRBV6-1 and TRBJ1-6; tentatively, D is TRBD1 (6 bases). Per germline, CDR1 MNHNS and CDR2 SASEGT. Trimming left V 6 bases short and J 9 bases short, with 18 bases between. The CDR3 loop spans 15 amino acids. Here the CDR3 reads CASSNLQGRTSPLHF. CDR3 nucleotide sequence: TGTGCCAGCAGCAATCTACAGGGCCGGACTTCACCCCTCCACTTT.

This clonotype has just a few counts. This chain joins TRBV19 and TRBJ2-5; possibly TRBD2 for D (5 bases). Germline V gives CDR1 LNHDA, CDR2 SQIVND (reference sequence). The V gene lost 2 bases and the J gene lost 2 bases, with 12 bases spanning the gap. This CDR3 comprises 15 residues. The CDR3 region has the DNA TGTGCCAGTAGTATACCGGGATTGGAACAAGAGACCCAGTACTTC. Protein product: CASSIPGLEQETQYF.

V and J are TRBV4-1 and TRBJ1-2; D might be TRBD1 (5 bases). Germline V CDR1 and CDR2: MGHRA, YSYEKL. Trimming took off 6 bases at V and 1 base at J, with 18 bases between the two ends. The CDR3 consists of 16 residues. The CDR3 coding sequence is TGCGCCAGCAGGATGGGACCGGACTCCCTTAACTATGGCTACACCTTC. Its translation: CASRMGPDSLNYGYTF.

The V call is TRBV6-1, the J call TRBJ2-7, with 8 bases matching TRBD1. CDR1 and CDR2 (germline): MNHNS, SASEGT. The CDR3 length is 12 residues. V lost 6 bases to trimming and J lost 6 bases; unmatched junction nucleotides: 4. In DNA form, the CDR3 reads TGTGCCAGCAGCCTTACAGGGGGCGAGCAGTACTTC. Translated, it gives CASSLTGGEQYF.

Regarding this clonotype: A junction boundary mismatches the germline segment, possibly from a read error. The V call is TRBV6-1, the J call TRBJ1-1, with D maybe TRBD1 (5 bases). This CDR3 spans 12 amino acids. CDR1 MNHNS and CDR2 SASEGT come from the germline V gene. CDR3 residues: CASSERAQGALF. The CDR3, as DNA: TGTGCCAGCAGTGAACGTGCCCAGGGAGCTCTCTTT.

V usage is TRBV10-3 and J usage is TRBJ2-7, with D maybe TRBD1 (6 bases). This CDR3 is 14 amino acids long. The ends were cut back, 6 bases at V and 2 bases at J, with 14 bases in the middle. Germline V CDR1 and CDR2: ENHRY, SYGVKD. CDR3 coding DNA: TGTGCCATCAGCCGGGACAAGGGGGCCTACGAGCAGTACTTC. Translating gives CAISRDKGAYEQYF.

In this sample, this clonotype turned up a few times. The rearrangement links TRBV20-1 to TRBJ2-5; D unclear. The CDR3 is 11 residues long. Trimming stripped 6 bases from V and 2 bases from J, with 7 bases between. The germline V gene has CDR1 DFQATT and CDR2 SNEGSKA (reference sequence). Here the CDR3 DNA reads TGCAGTGCGCCTTCACAAGAGACCCAGTACTTC. Protein: CSAPSQETQYF.

A single count supports this clonotype. This chain uses TRBV29-1 with TRBJ2-6; unclear D gene. Germline V gene lookup returns CDR1 SQVTM and CDR2 ANQGSEA. The ends were cut back, 4 bases at V and 0 bases at J, with 4 bases in the middle. The CDR3 runs 13 residues. CDR3 in DNA: TGCAGCGTTGCTCCCTCTGGGGCCAACGTCCTGACTTTC. This encodes CSVAPSGANVLTF.

This clonotype has a handful of counts. The chain carries TRBV25-1 and TRBJ1-1, with TRBD1 as a possible D gene (5 bases). The V gene lost 1 base and the J gene lost 4 bases, with 13 bases spanning the gap. The CDR3 consists of 15 residues. Germline V gives CDR1 MGHDK, CDR2 SYGVNS. CDR3 region: CASSEWRGEVTEAFF. The CDR3 DNA follows: TGTGCCAGCAGTGAATGGAGGGGTGAGGTCACTGAAGCTTTCTTT.

The gene calls are TRBV6-2 or TRBV6-3 and TRBJ2-1; TRBD1 might be the D (6 bases). CDR1 and CDR2 from the germline V gene are MNHEY and SVGEGT. CDR3 length: 11 amino acids. With 5 bases removed from V and 12 bases from J, the gap between germline ends came to 11 bases. The CDR3 is CASSPGTLQFF. The CDR3 DNA is TGTGCCAGCAGTCCCGGGACACTGCAGTTCTTC.

The rearrangement uses TRBV30 and TRBJ1-6; 8 nucleotides agree with TRBD1. Losses at the gene ends were 4 bases for V and 6 bases for J; bases not matched to a gene: 5. The V gene's germline CDR1 is GTSNPN and CDR2 SVGIG (reference sequence). This CDR3 has 14 residues. In DNA, the CDR3 is TGTGCCTGGACAGGGGGCGCGGGTAATTCACCCCTCCACTTT. This sequence encodes CAWTGGAGNSPLHF.

This clonotype is a singleton in its sample. The chain carries TRBV2 and TRBJ1-2; D is possibly TRBD1 (6 bases). CDR1 and CDR2 (germline): SNHLY, FYNNEI. The CDR3 is made up of 16 amino acids. Trimming stripped 6 bases from V and 5 bases from J, with 22 bases between. CDR3 region: CASRRGVQGELYGYTF. Here the CDR3 DNA reads TGTGCCAGCAGAAGGGGGGTCCAGGGAGAGCTATATGGCTACACCTTC. The full variable domain, completed using reference TRBV2 and TRBJ1-2, is EPEVTQTPSHQVTQMGQEVILRCVPISNHLYFYWYRQILGQKVEFLVSFYNNEISEKSEIFDDQFSVERPDGSNFTLKIRSTKLEDSAMYFCASRRGVQGELYGYTFGSGTRLTVV.

The table lists this clonotype with a few counts. CDR3 protein: CSAPGTVSSYEQYF. The CDR3 nucleotides read TGCAGTGCACCCGGGACGGTTAGCTCCTACGAGCAGTACTTC. The chain carries TRBV20-1 and TRBJ2-7, with D perhaps being TRBD1 or TRBD2 (5 bases each). Germline CDR1 DFQATT, CDR2 SNEGSKA (reference sequence). Trimming shortened V by 6 bases and J by 0 bases, and 15 bases separated the two germline ends. There are 14 residues in the CDR3.

The chain is built from TRBV20-1 and TRBJ1-5; D unclear. The CDR3 length is 13 residues. Per the germline V gene, CDR1 is DFQATT and CDR2 is SNEGSKA (reference sequence). The V and J ends lost 0 bases and 4 bases respectively, with 7 bases between them. This CDR3 is CSARETDNQPQHF. The CDR3, as DNA: TGCAGTGCTAGAGAGACGGATAATCAGCCCCAGCATTTT.

A note on this clonotype: The junction and the germline gene differ at one end; a read error may be behind it. V usage is TRBV11-3 and J usage is TRBJ1-1; D might be TRBD1 (5 bases). The germline V gene has CDR1 SGHNT and CDR2 YENEEA. The CDR3 runs to 14 residues. The CDR3 coding sequence is TGTGCCAGCAGCGTAGACCGGAGGGACGCTGAGGCTTTCTTT. Its translation: CASSVDRRDAEAFF.

This clonotype was counted a single time. The chain links TRBV21-1 to TRBJ2-7; TRBD1, the table's D call, was not compared with the DNA. TRBV21-1 is recorded as a pseudogene. The CDR3 spans 13 residues. Here the CDR3 reads CASNFGGNYEQYF. CDR3 nucleotide sequence: TGTGCCAGCAACTTCGGGGGAAATTACGAGCAGTACTTC.

The chain couples TRBV6-1 to TRBJ2-7; 8 bases are shared with TRBD1. The germline V gene has CDR1 MNHNS and CDR2 SASEGT. The V gene end was trimmed by 6 bases and the J gene end by 3 bases; junction bases not matched to a gene: 10. There are 15 residues in the CDR3. Here the CDR3 DNA reads TGTGCCAGCAGAGGACAGGGATCGGCCCTCTACGAGCAGTACTTC. Residues: CASRGQGSALYEQYF.